One sample yielded the 23 T cell receptor beta chains listed below, sequenced in a study of blood T cells in healthy people across ages. A second PCR of 7 to 11 cycles used a sample-barcoded 5' primer and a J-beta primer mix. From the 5' RACE reads, TCRdb called clonotypes with MiXCR, one entry per CDR3 protein. This sample yields 600,000 to 1,000,000 distinct CDR3 sequences, of which 20% to 25% are seen a single time; approximately 3.7% belongs to the top ten. The sample was also reused in another study, on T cells of mothers and their children.

The sequencing sample was made of blood. These receptors came from a boy younger than 18 in good health.

J is TRBJ2-7 and V is TRBV4-3, with unresolved D. The J call could be wrong; TRBJ2-1 is a better fit for the DNA end. The CDR3 runs to 13 residues. Germline V gives CDR1 LGHNA, CDR2 YSLEER. In DNA, the CDR3 is TGCGCCAGCAGCCATCGTATTTACAATGAGCAGTTCTTC. Residues: CASSHRIYNEQFF.

This clonotype has just a few counts. V is TRBV28 and J is TRBJ1-2; D remains unclear. V was pared by 8 bases and J by 12 bases, with 13 bases between. CDR1 and CDR2 (germline): MDHEN, SYDVKM. The CDR3 runs to 10 residues. The CDR3 DNA sequence: TGTGCCAGCGTGAGGGTATGGGACACCTTC. This sequence encodes CASVRVWDTF.

Only a few counts were recorded for this clonotype. This chain joins TRBV29-1 and TRBJ2-5; the match to TRBD1 covers 8 bases. The tail of the sequence fits TRBJ2-7 better, so the J call may be wrong. There are 15 residues in the CDR3. The germline gives CDR1 SQVTM, CDR2 ANQGSEA. CDR3 sequence (DNA): TGCAGCGTGAAGTTGACAGGGGTCTTTACCCACGAGCAGTACTTC. Protein product: CSVKLTGVFTHEQYF.

This chain uses TRBV10-3 with TRBJ2-2, with TRBD2 matching over 8 bases. Germline V gene lookup returns CDR1 ENHRY and CDR2 SYGVKD. The CDR3 runs 16 residues. Trimming took 8 bases from V and 0 from J; bases not matched to a gene: 8. The CDR3 is CAIASSGMANTGELFF. Here the CDR3 DNA reads TGTGCCATCGCTAGTAGCGGGATGGCGAACACCGGGGAGCTGTTTTTT.

The chain joins TRBV4-3 to TRBJ1-4; TRBD1 might be the D (6 bases). The CDR3 extends over 15 amino acids. The V gene lost 1 base and the J gene lost 6 bases, with 12 bases spanning the gap. Germline V gene lookup returns CDR1 LGHNA and CDR2 YSLEER. The CDR3 bases are TGCGCCAGCAGCCAAGGAACAGGGAGTCATGAAAAACTGTTTTTT. Residues: CASSQGTGSHEKLFF.

This clonotype has only a few counts. This chain links TRBV28 with TRBJ1-5, with D perhaps matching TRBD1 (6 bases). The CDR3 length is 15 residues. With 5 bases removed from V and 6 bases from J, the gap between germline ends came to 17 bases. From germline, CDR1 is MDHEN and CDR2 SYDVKM. The CDR3 coding sequence is TGTGCCAGCAGTCCCAAGACGGGGGCCTTTCAGCCCCAGCATTTT. It is translated as CASSPKTGAFQPQHF.

This clonotype was picked up a small number of times. This rearrangement joins TRBV28 to TRBJ1-5; TRBD1 is a possible D gene (5 bases). Germline values: CDR1 MDHEN, CDR2 SYDVKM. CDR3 length: 13 amino acids. Trimming removed 6 bases at V and 3 bases at J, with 9 bases between. The CDR3, as DNA: TGTGCCAGCAGCCAGACAGACAATCAGCCCCAGCATTTT. This sequence encodes CASSQTDNQPQHF. The complete variable domain, with remaining parts taken from reference TRBV28 and TRBJ1-5, reads DVKVTQSSRYLVKRTGEKVFLECVQDMDHENMFWYRQDPGLGLRLIYFSYDVKMKEKGDIPEGYSVSREKKERFSLILESASTNQTSMYLCASSQTDNQPQHFGDGTRLSIL.

This clonotype has just a few counts. The chain employs TRBV28 and TRBJ2-5; 10 bases line up with TRBD1. This CDR3 has 15 residues. J was trimmed by 5 bases and V by 5 bases; bases with no gene match: 8. The germline V gene has CDR1 MDHEN and CDR2 SYDVKM. The CDR3 DNA sequence: TGTGCCAGCAGTCTCCGGGACAGGGGTTTCGAGACCCAGTACTTC. As protein: CASSLRDRGFETQYF.

The V gene is TRBV24-1, the J gene TRBJ2-5; TRBD2 matches 7 bases. Germline V gene data show CDR1 as KGHDR and CDR2 as SFDVKD. The CDR3 consists of 13 residues. Germline trimming cut 9 bases from V and 5 bases from J; bases unmatched to any gene: 8. CDR3 protein: CATSTREGETQYF. The CDR3 nucleotides read TGTGCCACCTCCACTAGGGAGGGGGAGACCCAGTACTTC.

This clonotype has only a few counts. The chain is built from TRBV4-3 and TRBJ2-2; possible D gene TRBD1, 5 bases. Trimming took 4 bases from V and 1 from J, leaving 10 bases between them. In germline, CDR1 is LGHNA, CDR2 YSLEER. The CDR3 extends over 15 amino acids. CDR3 nucleotide sequence: TGCGCCAGCAGCCGAGACAGCTTGAACACCGGGGAGCTGTTTTTT. Translating it yields CASSRDSLNTGELFF.

This clonotype was detected only a few times. One junction end does not reproduce the germline sequence, and a read error may be involved. The rearrangement links TRBV7-2 to TRBJ2-3; a weak D match, TRBD2 (6 bases). This CDR3 comprises 14 residues. CDR1 SGHTA and CDR2 FQGNSA come from the germline V gene. This chain's CDR3 is CASSSGTSTDAQYF. The CDR3 nucleotides read TGTGCCAGCAGCTCGGGGACTTCCACAGATGCGCAGTATTTT.

The CDR3 here is CASSVEGQGTQEQYF. In DNA, the CDR3 is TGTGCCAGCAGCGTAGAAGGACAGGGTACGCAAGAGCAGTACTTC. This chain joins TRBV9 and TRBJ2-5; 8 nucleotides match TRBD1. There are 15 residues in the CDR3. The V segment lost 0 bases and the J segment 11 bases; nucleotides outside the gene matches: 12. CDR1 SGDLS and CDR2 YYNGEE come from the germline V gene.

In its sample, this clonotype was seen a few times. V usage is TRBV20-1 and J usage is TRBJ2-1; D may be TRBD2 (6 bases). The CDR3 is 17 amino acids. Trimming took 0 bases from V and 8 from J, leaving 23 bases between them. Germline V CDR1 and CDR2: DFQATT, SNEGSKA (reference sequence). The CDR3 here is CSARDPPSGGNVYEQFF. The CDR3 coding sequence is TGCAGTGCTAGAGATCCCCCGAGTGGCGGGAATGTCTATGAGCAGTTCTTC.

The J gene is TRBJ2-3, the V gene TRBV7-2, with D perhaps matching TRBD1 or TRBD2 (6 bases each). CDR1 and CDR2 from the germline V gene are SGHTA and FQGNSA. Trimming removed 4 bases at V and 3 bases at J, with 17 bases between. The CDR3 sequence is 16 residues long. This CDR3 reads CASSSNARGVTDTQYF. As DNA, the CDR3 is TGTGCCAGCAGCTCCAATGCTAGGGGGGTAACAGATACGCAGTATTTT.

V usage is TRBV7-2 and J usage is TRBJ1-4, with D possibly matching TRBD1 (6 bases). Per germline, CDR1 SGHTA and CDR2 FQGNSA. This CDR3 region has 15 residues. Trimming pared 5 bases from V and 3 bases from J, leaving 13 bases between. Here the CDR3 DNA reads TGTGCCAGCAGCCCATGGCAGGGGTCTAATGAAAAACTGTTTTTT. Protein sequence: CASSPWQGSNEKLFF.

The sample holds a few counts of this clonotype. The chain combines TRBV27 with TRBJ1-6; D not resolved. Trimming removed 6 bases from V and 5 bases from J, with 17 bases in between. CDR1 and CDR2 from the germline V gene are MNHEY and SMNVEV (reference sequence). This CDR3 is 16 amino acids long. DNA of the CDR3: TGTGCCAGCAGGGCGAGTTGGGCCGGGCATAATTCACCCCTCCACTTT. It encodes CASRASWAGHNSPLHF.

The chain carries TRBV28 and TRBJ2-5; TRBD2 matches 11 bases. Matching the DNA end better, TRBJ2-1 makes the J call doubtful. This CDR3 region has 15 residues. Germline assignment: CDR1 MDHEN and CDR2 SYDVKM. CDR3 sequence: CASIQTSGINNEQFF. CDR3 bases: TGTGCCAGCATTCAGACTAGCGGGATCAACAATGAGCAGTTCTTC.

The chain is built from TRBV7-9 and TRBJ1-5; the D gene is possibly TRBD1 (5 bases). The CDR3 has 15 amino acids. CDR1 and CDR2 from the germline V gene are SEHNR and FQNEAQ (reference sequence). V was cut by 3 bases and J by 7 bases, with 16 bases left in between. The CDR3 nucleotides are TGTGCCAGCAGCTTTGGGGCCCTGGGGAACCAGCCCCAGCATTTT. It codes for CASSFGALGNQPQHF.

This chain uses TRBV4-1 with TRBJ2-1, with unresolved D. This CDR3 has 12 residues. From germline, CDR1 is MGHRA and CDR2 YSYEKL. Trimming took 0 bases from V and 8 from J, leaving 5 bases between them. This CDR3 is CASSQDFHEQFF. The CDR3 DNA is TGCGCCAGCAGCCAAGACTTTCATGAGCAGTTCTTC.

This clonotype was recorded a few times. This chain joins TRBV5-1 and TRBJ2-5; unclear D gene. CDR3 length equals 15 residues. The V gene's germline CDR1 is SGHRS and CDR2 YFSETQ. Trimming shortened V by 0 bases and J by 2 bases, and 11 bases separated the two germline ends. The CDR3 DNA reads as TGCGCCAGCAGCTTGGATGTTGGGAAACAAGAGACCCAGTACTTC. The encoded protein is CASSLDVGKQETQYF. The whole variable domain, remainder taken from reference TRBV5-1 and TRBJ2-5, is KAGVTQTPRYLIKTRGQQVTLSCSPISGHRSVSWYQQTPGQGLQFLFEYFSETQRNKGNFPGRFSGRQFSNSRSEMNVSTLELGDSALYLCASSLDVGKQETQYFGPGTRLLVL.

The gene calls are TRBV4-1 and TRBJ2-5; maybe TRBD1 (5 bases). V lost 4 bases and J lost 5, with 11 bases in between. The CDR3 has 13 amino acids. The germline V gene encodes CDR1 MGHRA and CDR2 YSYEKL. CDR3 sequence reads: CASSLTVDETQYF. In DNA form, the CDR3 reads TGCGCCAGCAGCCTGACAGTTGACGAGACCCAGTACTTC.

In its sample, this clonotype was seen a few times. In this CDR3 the conserved last residue, phenylalanine or tryptophan, is missing, so a read error is likely. CDR3 nucleotide sequence: TGTGCCAGCAGTGGGGACAGACTTAATGAAAAACTGTTTCTT. It yields the protein CASSGDRLNEKLFL. The V gene is TRBV27, the J gene TRBJ1-4; 7 bases agree with TRBD1. Per the germline V gene, CDR1 is MNHEY and CDR2 is SMNVEV (reference sequence). The CDR3 covers 14 residues. J lost 4 bases, V lost 5 bases, and 4 bases had no gene match.

The chain is built from TRBV5-6 and TRBJ2-5; TRBD1 might be the D (5 bases). Trimming took off 4 bases at V and 2 bases at J, with 15 bases between the two ends. CDR3 length equals 15 residues. CDR1 and CDR2 (germline): SGHDT, YYEEEE. CDR3 sequence: CASSRQTASQETQYF. The CDR3 DNA reads TGTGCCAGCAGCCGACAGACGGCATCACAAGAGACCCAGTACTTC.